This TCR beta chain appears in the sequencing data of a study of technical replicates of blood from several donors. The table came from immunoSEQ multiplex PCR; TCRdb's copy has only in-frame clones and leaves some out. The sample lists roughly 90,000 clones; 95% to 97% were seen once. Trimming pared 4 bases from V and 2 bases from J, leaving 12 bases between. Germline V gene data show CDR1 as MNHNY and CDR2 as SVGAGI (reference sequence). This CDR3 has 15 residues. J is TRBJ1-5 and V is TRBV6-6, with D maybe TRBD1 (6 bases). This receptor was taken from a human donor in good health. The sequencing sample was made of T cells isolated from PBMCs. CDR3 nucleotide sequence: TGTGCCAGCAGTTTTGGGGGCCAGGGCAATCAGCCCCAGCATTTT. Its translation is CASSFGGQGNQPQHF.